This T cell receptor (beta chain) was identified during a study of tumor-infiltrating lymphocytes in localized non-small cell lung cancer. The CDR3 is 15 residues long. The germline gives CDR1 MNHEY, CDR2 SMNVEV (reference sequence). Trimming cost V 0 bases and J 7 bases, with 14 bases left between them. Libraries were prepared by immunoSEQ multiplex PCR; TCRdb keeps only in-frame clonotypes and omits some of them. The table shows approximately 10,000 clones, with around 62% occurring only once. The chain joins TRBV27 to TRBJ2-3; TRBD1 or TRBD2 may be the D gene (5 bases each). Sequencing was done on a sample of uninvolved lung tissue not adjacent to the tumor. This clonotype was sampled from a human donor with non-small cell lung cancer. The CDR3 loop is CASSLSGPGTYTQYF. As DNA, the CDR3 is TGTGCCAGCAGTTTATCAGGCCCAGGGACCTATACGCAGTATTTT.